One and the same sample provided the 16 T cell receptor beta chains below, sequenced in a study of T cells expressing NK-cell markers. TCRdb reanalyzed the 5' RACE reads and collapses them to one entry per CDR3 protein, without DNA. The table for this sample gives approximately 380,000 distinct CDR3 sequences. Sequencing used blood T cells: a sorted CD56 or NKG2C T cell subset, CD4+ or CD8+ T cells, or bulk PBMC T cells (not recorded which). The origin of the receptors is a man between 18 and 69 years old in good health.

The chain recombines TRBV10-3 with TRBJ2-2; TCRdb's D call of TRBD2 is untestable without DNA. Germline CDR1 is ENHRY and CDR2 is SYGVKD. The CDR3 has 13 amino acids. The CDR3 sequence: CAISRGGTGELFF.

The chain is built from TRBV7-8 and TRBJ2-1; TCRdb returns TRBD1, unconfirmable since there is no DNA. The CDR3 has 17 amino acids. Germline V gives CDR1 SGHVS, CDR2 FQNEAQ. The CDR3 region is CASSLAWKGISWNEQFF.

The gene calls are TRBV15 and TRBJ2-3; TCRdb lists TRBD1, though no DNA is available to test this call. Germline V CDR1 and CDR2: LNHNV, YYDKDF (reference sequence). The CDR3 has 17 amino acids. The chain's CDR3 is CATSRDWGITSTDTQYF.

The J gene is TRBJ1-2, the V gene TRBV2; the TCRdb call, TRBD1, lacks DNA for checking. This CDR3 region has 14 residues. Germline lookup yields CDR1 SNHLY and CDR2 FYNNEI. This chain's CDR3 is CASRVRGAINGYTF.

CDR3: CSARRLAEGKYAQYF. V and J are TRBV20-1 and TRBJ2-3; the TCRdb call, TRBD2, lacks DNA for checking. The CDR3 is 15 amino acids. CDR1 DFQATT and CDR2 SNEGSKA come from the germline V gene (reference sequence).

The chain recombines TRBV7-2 with TRBJ2-3; the D call from TCRdb, TRBD1, cannot be confirmed without DNA. This CDR3 is 16 amino acids long. Germline V lookup: CDR1 SGHTA, CDR2 FQGNSA. This CDR3 is CASSPWGGGYTDTQYF.

This chain uses TRBV3-1 with TRBJ2-7; TCRdb's D call of TRBD1 is untestable without DNA. The CDR3 totals 15 residues. Looked up from germline, CDR1 is LGHDT and CDR2 is YNNKEL (reference sequence). The chain's CDR3 is CASSTSRQGSYEQYF.

This chain connects TRBV6-1 to TRBJ1-2. The germline V gene encodes CDR1 MNHNS and CDR2 SASEGT. The CDR3 runs to 14 residues. The CDR3 here is CASSKGGRNYGYTF.

The CDR3 region is CASSQGGGGGEKLFF. The chain joins TRBV4-1 to TRBJ1-4. Germline CDR1 reads MGHRA; CDR2 reads YSYEKL. The CDR3 extends over 15 amino acids.

The chain has TRBV3-1 and TRBJ2-1; TCRdb's assignment of TRBD2 cannot be checked, as there is no DNA. The germline V gene encodes CDR1 LGHDT and CDR2 YNNKEL (reference sequence). There are 15 residues in the CDR3. The CDR3 is CASSLRAGRGNEQFF.

V and J are TRBV7-6 and TRBJ2-7; TCRdb outputs TRBD1, but without DNA this stays unchecked. The CDR3 is 15 residues long. Germline CDR1 reads SGHVS; CDR2 reads FNYEAQ. CDR3 residues: CASSQGGTGGYEQYF.

This CDR3 is CSAGRGSSYNEQFF. The rearrangement uses TRBV20-1 and TRBJ2-1; TCRdb picks TRBD1, but there is no DNA to check that call. The germline gives CDR1 DFQATT, CDR2 SNEGSKA (reference sequence). This CDR3 has 14 amino acids.

The chain has TRBV18 and TRBJ2-5; the D call from TCRdb, TRBD1, cannot be confirmed without DNA. There are 15 residues in the CDR3. Germline V gene lookup returns CDR1 KGHSH and CDR2 LQKENI. This chain's CDR3 is CASSPGQGALKTQYF.

This rearrangement joins TRBV7-2 to TRBJ2-7; no DNA is available, so the TRBD2 call from TCRdb remains unchecked. Per the germline V gene, CDR1 is SGHTA and CDR2 is FQGNSA. The CDR3 is 15 residues long. The CDR3 protein is CASSYKGGGVYEQYF.

The chain links TRBV6-1 to TRBJ1-4; without DNA, the TCRdb call of TRBD1 cannot be checked. Germline V CDR1 and CDR2: MNHNS, SASEGT. This CDR3 is built from 14 residues. The CDR3 protein is CASRTATGIKKLFF.

The V and J genes are TRBV5-8 and TRBJ2-7; TCRdb selects TRBD1, and the lack of DNA leaves this call unchecked. The CDR3 is made up of 14 amino acids. Germline V gives CDR1 SGHTS, CDR2 YDEGEE. CDR3 region: CASSSGQHSYEQYF.